The text below deals with one T cell receptor beta chain. Which antigen it targets is not known. No quality values exist for individual bases; no much larger clone is one base distant. TCRbeta CDR3 regions were amplified from genomic DNA by means of the immunoSEQ Assay, a bias-controlled multiplex PCR. The study's processing was this. Nucleated cell counts per sample were estimated from amplification of reference gene primers within the assay. To quantify the absolute abundance of each unique TCRbeta CDR3 rearrangement, sequence reads were collapsed and filtered. For each sample, productive Simpson clonality was calculated by taking the square root of Simpson's diversity index across productive rearrangements. TCRdb mirrors the immuneACCESS table, restricted to in-frame sequences. Some clones are absent from its copies; in checked studies, under half trace to an unresolved V gene, and the reason for the others is unknown. The D gene and trimming were derived from the DNA, and the V and J assignments and clone size from that table. Counted in this sample were about 120,000 clones; 79% of them appeared once. The top ten hold 4% of the sample.

Via the germline V gene (reference sequence), CDR1 is MNHNY and CDR2 SVGAGI. V ends up 0 bases short and J 4 bases short, with an unmatched junction base count of 5. Spanning cysteine to phenylalanine, the CDR3 consists of 15 amino acids. Of all the DNA, just the CDR3 is kept, 45 bases in frame from base 1. The sample belongs to a study of blood T cell repertoires in COVID-19 (dated by TCRdb to 2020 to 2021). In the study overall: The collaborator samples originated in the United States, Italy and Spain and spanned the acute and convalescent phases of COVID-19. The prospective study material was composed of cDNA or gDNA derived from T cells, B-cell-depleted T cells, or PBMCs. Nearly every sample came with metadata listing a de-identified subject ID, COVID-19 status, age in years and sex. The repertoires were released in a freely available public database meant as a resource for research on the immune response to SARS-CoV-2. Samples came from the ongoing ImmuneRACE study (first 160 participants) plus 1,254 subjects from 6 global collaborators. Deeply sampled blood TCRbeta repertoires from subjects exposed to, actively infected with, or recovered from COVID-19 were included in the dataset. Where HLA class I and class II types were available, the types were taken from metadata supplied by the sample provider, not from assay-based typing. Results the study describes overall, beyond this receptor: How much clinical and demographic metadata was included differed by source and by participant, and the metadata was provided uncurated.

Collaborating institutions collected whole blood in K2EDTA tubes following their own protocols. For TCRbeta analysis, collaborators shipped samples in one of three forms: frozen whole blood, isolated PBMCs, or DNA extracted from either of those sample types. The chain links TRBV6-6 with TRBJ1-2; 7 nucleotides in the junction match TRBD1. Input material: peripheral blood. The source is a woman aged 80 or over with acute or convalescent COVID-19. The CDR3 protein is CASSYSRGLGYGYTF. In nucleotide form, the sequence is TGTGCCAGCAGTTACTCGAGGGGGCTGGGCTATGGCTACACCTTC.